Described below is a single T cell receptor beta chain sequence and its context. What it binds is not known. Germline CDR1 and CDR2: SGHVS and FQNEAQ. This CDR3 has 14 residues. V dropped 4 bases and J dropped 5; count of bases not matched to a gene: 6. This entry comes from a study of OX40 agonist ivuxolimab in advanced cancers. Study-wide background: Ivuxolimab, an agonist antibody against OX40 (CD134), was given to patients. Patients with prior anti-PD-1, anti-PD-L1 or anti-CTLA-4 therapy were eligible; less than 50% had some. The study, taken as a whole, reports: Within 6 weeks, CD4+ and CD8+ blood T cells expanded clonally at 0.1 to 3.0 mg/kg.

The repertoire was sequenced with immunoSEQ multiplex PCR; TCRdb's copy has only in-frame clones and lacks some. The sample has about 85,000 clones, 80% to 90% seen once. The J gene is TRBJ2-7, the V gene TRBV7-8, with 9 bases identical to TRBD1. The source was CD4+ or CD8+ T cells sorted from blood, collected in a trial of the OX40 agonist ivuxolimab. The sequence derives from an adult with an advanced solid tumor such as melanoma, head and neck, liver or kidney cancer. This chain's CDR3 is CASSYVQGADEQYV. CDR3 nucleotides: TGTGCCAGCAGCTATGTACAGGGGGCAGACGAGCAGTACGTC.